Listed below are T cell receptor beta chains from one sample, sequenced in a study of blood T cell repertoires in COVID-19. The assay was immunoSEQ multiplex PCR, and TCRdb's table has in-frame clones only and misses some. Of roughly 110,000 clones in the sample, about 84% were seen once. The sequencing input was peripheral blood. The receptors were gathered from a woman aged 55 to 70 with acute or convalescent COVID-19. Both conserved end residues are part of each CDR3. The order of the fields is V gene, J gene, D gene, clone size, CDR3 protein, CDR3 DNA. A D gene is named only where the DNA matches it firmly. Where a row states a size, it is once, few, many or the class of an expanded clone; other rows omit it.

TRBV10-2	TRBJ2-1	NA	NA	CASSGPTEQGLSYNEQFF	TGCGCCAGCAGTGGACCGACAGAACAGGGTCTGTCCTACAATGAGCAGTTCTTC
TRBV27	TRBJ2-2	NA	NA	CASSSLAEFTGELFF	TGTGCCAGCAGTTCCTTAGCGGAGTTCACCGGGGAGCTGTTTTTT
TRBV7-9	TRBJ1-3	TRBD1	NA	CASSLDSQGAGNTIYF	TGTGCCAGCAGCTTAGATTCACAGGGGGCCGGAAACACCATATATTTT
TRBV4-2	TRBJ2-1	TRBD1	NA	CASSLTGESSYNEQFF	TGTGCCAGCAGCCTGACAGGGGAAAGCTCCTACAATGAGCAGTTCTTC
TRBV12-5	TRBJ1-5	NA	NA	CASGASGTPYPLGNQPQHF	TGTGCTAGTGGTGCCTCCGGGACACCCTACCCCCTAGGCAATCAGCCCCAGCATTTT
TRBV10-3	TRBJ2-6	TRBD2	NA	CAIRPRGDSGANVLTF	TGTGCCATTAGACCTCGGGGGGACTCTGGGGCCAACGTCCTGACTTTC
TRBV3-1/TRBV3-2	TRBJ1-1	NA	NA	CASSQGLWSDYTEAFF	TGTGCCAGCAGCCAAGGTTTATGGTCCGACTACACTGAAGCTTTCTTT
TRBV9	TRBJ1-1	NA	NA	CASTLPNTEAFF	TGTGCCAGCACCCTACCTAACACTGAAGCTTTCTTT
TRBV4-1	TRBJ2-1	TRBD2	NA	CASSHSSAGVSHEQFF	TGCGCCAGCAGCCATAGTTCGGCGGGGGTTAGCCATGAGCAGTTCTTC
TRBV7-9	TRBJ1-1	TRBD1	NA	CASSPQGATGVNTEAFF	TGTGCCAGCAGCCCCCAGGGCGCTACAGGGGTGAACACTGAAGCTTTCTTT
TRBV20-1	TRBJ2-3	NA	NA	CSARPGSTQYF	TGCAGTGCTAGACCAGGGTCAACGCAGTATTTT
TRBV7-8	TRBJ2-7	NA	NA	CASSLVQGRREQYF	TGTGCCAGCAGCTTAGTACAGGGGAGGCGCGAGCAGTACTTC
TRBV7-2	TRBJ2-7	NA	NA	CASSLGVRLRGSSYEQYF	TGTGCCAGCAGCTTAGGGGTCCGACTCCGTGGGTCGTCCTACGAGCAGTACTTC
TRBV5-1	TRBJ2-2	TRBD1	NA	CASSLGPQGAEGELFF	TGCGCCAGCAGCTTGGGGCCTCAGGGGGCTGAAGGGGAGCTGTTTTTT
TRBV3-1/TRBV3-2	TRBJ1-6	TRBD1	NA	CASSQGTGDSSPLHF	TGTGCCAGCAGCCAAGGGACAGGGGATAGTTCACCCCTCCACTTT
TRBV6-6	TRBJ2-2	TRBD2	NA	CASSPAGGPRTGELFF	TGTGCCAGCAGCCCAGCGGGAGGGCCTCGGACCGGGGAGCTGTTTTTT
TRBV9	TRBJ1-3	TRBD1	NA	CASSNLMTGFFENTIYF	TGTGCCAGCAGTAATCTGATGACAGGGTTTTTTGAAAACACCATATATTTT
TRBV30	TRBJ2-6	TRBD2	NA	CAWSPLGLADLSGANVLTF	TGTGCCTGGAGTCCCCTGGGACTAGCCGATCTCTCTGGGGCCAACGTCCTGACTTTC
TRBV28	TRBJ2-1	TRBD2	NA	CASLPPGLAGGPYNEQFF	TGTGCCAGCCTTCCCCCGGGACTAGCGGGAGGCCCCTACAATGAGCAGTTCTTC
TRBV30	TRBJ1-2	NA	NA	CASSVTGYGGYTF	TGTGCCAGCTCAGTGACAGGTTATGGGGGCTACACCTTC
TRBV7-9	TRBJ1-2	NA	NA	CASSLQLDYGYTF	TGTGCCAGCAGCTTACAGTTGGACTATGGCTACACCTTC
TRBV11-3	TRBJ2-5	TRBD2	NA	CASSLGRGGREETQYF	TGTGCCAGCAGCCTTGGGCGGGGGGGCCGAGAAGAGACCCAGTACTTC
TRBV28	TRBJ2-1	TRBD2	NA	CASSLMTSGRYNEQFF	TGTGCCAGCAGTTTAATGACTAGCGGGAGGTACAATGAGCAGTTCTTC
TRBV14	TRBJ2-1	NA	NA	CASSPRRDEQFF	TGTGCCAGCAGCCCTCGCCGGGATGAGCAGTTCTTC
TRBV27	TRBJ1-4	NA	NA	CASSAELSEKLFF	TGTGCCAGCAGTGCGGAATTAAGTGAAAAACTGTTTTTT
TRBV18	TRBJ2-5	TRBD2	NA	CASSRLAGGQETQYF	TGTGCCAGCTCTCGACTAGCGGGCGGGCAAGAGACCCAGTACTTC
TRBV5-1	TRBJ2-7	TRBD2	NA	CASSLAGGQYEQYF	TGCGCCAGCAGCTTGGCGGGGGGGCAGTACGAGCAGTACTTC
TRBV28	TRBJ2-1	TRBD2	NA	CASSLAGGPPTTYNEQFF	TGTGCCAGCAGCTTAGCGGGAGGCCCGCCTACGACTTACAATGAGCAGTTCTTC
TRBV19	TRBJ2-7	NA	NA	CASSVQATSYEQYF	TGTGCCAGTAGTGTACAGGCGACCTCCTACGAGCAGTACTTC
TRBV5-4	TRBJ2-5	TRBD1	NA	CASRKGQGGETQYF	TGTGCCAGCAGGAAGGGACAGGGAGGAGAGACCCAGTACTTC
TRBV24-1	TRBJ2-3	TRBD1	NA	CATSAMSGTGGADTQYF	TGTGCCACCAGTGCCATGTCGGGCACAGGGGGCGCGGATACGCAGTATTTT
TRBV5-1	TRBJ1-2	NA	NA	CASSLAESAAMSYTF	TGCGCCAGCAGCTTGGCGGAGTCAGCCGCTATGAGCTACACCTTC
TRBV2	TRBJ2-1	TRBD2	once	CASIIGTSGYNEQFF	TGTGCCAGCATCATCGGGACTAGCGGCTACAATGAGCAGTTCTTC
TRBV18	TRBJ2-3	NA	NA	CASSLLNADTQYF	TGTGCCAGCTCACTCCTAAACGCAGATACGCAGTATTTT
TRBV7-9	TRBJ1-1	TRBD1	NA	CASKLRQGEAFF	TGTGCCAGCAAACTAAGACAGGGGGAGGCTTTCTTT
TRBV19	TRBJ2-7	TRBD2	NA	CASSIGASGTYEQYF	TGTGCCAGTAGTATAGGGGCTAGCGGGACCTACGAGCAGTACTTC
TRBV19	TRBJ1-4	TRBD1	NA	CASSIPNRGGQEKLFF	TGTGCCAGTAGTATTCCGAACAGGGGGGGACAGGAAAAACTGTTTTTT
TRBV29-1	TRBJ1-1	NA	few	CSVVTGTEAFF	TGCAGCGTTGTGACAGGCACTGAAGCTTTCTTT
TRBV21-1	TRBJ2-2	NA	NA	CASIFATGELFF	TGTGCCAGCATCTTTGCGACCGGGGAGCTGTTTTTT
TRBV24-1	TRBJ2-1	NA	NA	CATSGGPGSIYEQFF	TGTGCCACCAGTGGGGGCCCGGGTAGTATCTATGAGCAGTTCTTC
TRBV30	TRBJ1-5	NA	NA	CAWSNSVRNQPQHF	TGTGCCTGGAGCAACAGTGTACGCAATCAGCCCCAGCATTTT
TRBV2	TRBJ2-4	TRBD1	NA	CASRPTGGDIQYF	TGTGCCAGCAGGCCTACAGGGGGTGACATTCAGTACTTC
TRBV6-5	TRBJ1-1	NA	once	CASSLQGRGAFF	TGTGCCAGCAGCTTACAGGGACGCGGGGCTTTCTTT
TRBV6-5	TRBJ1-5	NA	NA	CASSPGSNQPQHF	TGTGCCAGCAGCCCCGGGAGCAATCAGCCCCAGCATTTT
TRBV19	TRBJ1-1	NA	once	CASSIGIRLLGAFF	TGTGCCAGTAGTATAGGAATCCGACTTCTGGGAGCTTTCTTT
TRBV7-7	TRBJ2-3	NA	NA	CASSLTGESTDTQYF	TGTGCCAGCAGCTTAACCGGGGAGAGCACAGATACGCAGTATTTT
TRBV5-1	TRBJ1-2	NA	NA	CASSLVRGGYGYTF	TGCGCCAGCAGCTTGGTAAGGGGCGGCTATGGCTACACCTTC
TRBV5-1	TRBJ2-2	TRBD2	NA	CASSRLAGYTGELFF	TGCGCCAGCAGCCGACTAGCGGGGTACACCGGGGAGCTGTTTTTT
TRBV5-8	TRBJ1-2	NA	NA	CASSFPGLYGYTF	TGTGCCAGCAGCTTTCCGGGTCTTTATGGCTACACCTTC
TRBV3-1/TRBV3-2	TRBJ2-3	TRBD2	NA	CASSPRLVAGGTDTQYF	TGTGCCAGCAGCCCAAGATTGGTAGCGGGAGGCACAGATACGCAGTATTTT
TRBV19	TRBJ2-7	NA	NA	CASSETGDTYEQYF	TGTGCCAGTAGTGAAACAGGTGATACCTACGAGCAGTACTTC
TRBV7-8	TRBJ1-1	NA	NA	CASSREANTEAFF	TGTGCCAGCAGCCGGGAGGCGAACACTGAAGCTTTCTTT
TRBV4-2	TRBJ2-2	NA	NA	CASSQDRVLNTGELFF	TGTGCCAGCAGCCAAGACCGGGTTTTGAACACCGGGGAGCTGTTTTTT